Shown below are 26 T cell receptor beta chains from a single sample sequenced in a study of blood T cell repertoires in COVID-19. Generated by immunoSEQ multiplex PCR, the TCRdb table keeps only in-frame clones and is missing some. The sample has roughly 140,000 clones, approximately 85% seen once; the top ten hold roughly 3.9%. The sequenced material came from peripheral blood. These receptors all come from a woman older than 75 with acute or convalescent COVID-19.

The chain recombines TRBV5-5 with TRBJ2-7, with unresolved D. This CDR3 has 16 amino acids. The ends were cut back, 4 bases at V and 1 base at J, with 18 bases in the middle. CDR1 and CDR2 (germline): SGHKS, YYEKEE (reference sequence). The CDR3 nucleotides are TGTGCCAGCAGCCTATTACCGGGTCCGGTATCCTACGAGCAGTACTTC. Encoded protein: CASSLLPGPVSYEQYF. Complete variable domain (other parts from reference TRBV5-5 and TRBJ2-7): DAGVTQSPTHLIKTRGQQVTLRCSPISGHKSVSWYQQVLGQGPQFIFQYYEKEERGRGNFPDRFSARQFPNYSSELNVNALLLGDSALYLCASSLLPGPVSYEQYFGPGTRLTVT.

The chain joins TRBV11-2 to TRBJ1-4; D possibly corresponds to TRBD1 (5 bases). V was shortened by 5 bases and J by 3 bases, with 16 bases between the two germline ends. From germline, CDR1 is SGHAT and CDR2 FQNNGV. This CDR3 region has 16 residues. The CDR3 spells CASSLRAGLPNEKLFF. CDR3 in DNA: TGTGCCAGCAGCCTTAGGGCAGGGCTCCCTAATGAAAAACTGTTTTTT.

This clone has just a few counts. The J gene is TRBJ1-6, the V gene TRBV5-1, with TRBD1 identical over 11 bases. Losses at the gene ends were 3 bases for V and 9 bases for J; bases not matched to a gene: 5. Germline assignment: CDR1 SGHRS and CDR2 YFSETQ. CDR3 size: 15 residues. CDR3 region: CASSWEGQGGSPLHF. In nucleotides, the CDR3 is TGCGCCAGCAGCTGGGAGGGACAGGGGGGTTCACCCCTCCACTTT.

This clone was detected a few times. The CDR3 DNA reads TGTGCCAGCAGCCAAGACAGTCCCTACGAGCAGTACTTC. It translates to CASSQDSPYEQYF. The rearrangement links TRBV12-3 or TRBV12-4 to TRBJ2-7; D might be TRBD1 (5 bases). V was pared by 6 bases and J by 2 bases, with 11 bases between. This CDR3 has 13 amino acids.

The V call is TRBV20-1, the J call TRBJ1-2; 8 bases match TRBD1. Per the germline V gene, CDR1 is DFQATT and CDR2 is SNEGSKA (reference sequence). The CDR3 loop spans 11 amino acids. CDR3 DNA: TGCAGGGGACAGGCCCGCTATGGCTACACCTTC. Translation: CRGQARYGYTF.

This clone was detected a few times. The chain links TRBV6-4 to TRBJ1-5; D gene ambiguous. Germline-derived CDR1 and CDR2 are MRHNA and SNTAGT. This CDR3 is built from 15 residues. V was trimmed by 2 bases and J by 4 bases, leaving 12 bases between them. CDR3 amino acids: CASSDRAGRNQPQHF. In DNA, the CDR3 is TGTGCCAGCAGTGACAGGGCGGGCCGGAATCAGCCCCAGCATTTT.

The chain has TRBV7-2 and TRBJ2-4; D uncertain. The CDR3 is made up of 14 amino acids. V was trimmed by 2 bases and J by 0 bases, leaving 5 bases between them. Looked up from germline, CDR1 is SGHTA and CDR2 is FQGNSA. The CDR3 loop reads CASSLLLAKNIQYF. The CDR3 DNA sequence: TGTGCCAGCAGCTTACTCCTAGCCAAAAACATTCAGTACTTC.

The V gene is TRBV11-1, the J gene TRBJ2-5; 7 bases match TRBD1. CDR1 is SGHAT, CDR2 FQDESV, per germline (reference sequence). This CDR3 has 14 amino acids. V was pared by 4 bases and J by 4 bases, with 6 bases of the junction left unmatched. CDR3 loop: CASSSRQGTETQYF. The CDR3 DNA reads TGTGCCAGCAGCTCCCGACAGGGTACAGAGACCCAGTACTTC.

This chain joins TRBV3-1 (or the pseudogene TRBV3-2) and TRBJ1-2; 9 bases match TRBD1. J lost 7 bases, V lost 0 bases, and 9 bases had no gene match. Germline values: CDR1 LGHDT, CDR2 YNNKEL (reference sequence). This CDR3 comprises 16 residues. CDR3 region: CASSQDGGQGDGGYTF. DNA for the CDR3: TGTGCCAGCAGCCAAGATGGGGGACAGGGAGATGGTGGCTACACCTTC.

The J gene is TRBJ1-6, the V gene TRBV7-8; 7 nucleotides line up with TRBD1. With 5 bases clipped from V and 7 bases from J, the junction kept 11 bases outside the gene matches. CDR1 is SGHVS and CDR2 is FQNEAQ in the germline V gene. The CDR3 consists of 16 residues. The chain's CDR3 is CASSPQRQGPNSPLHF. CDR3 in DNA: TGTGCCAGCAGCCCTCAACGACAGGGACCGAATTCACCCCTCCACTTT.

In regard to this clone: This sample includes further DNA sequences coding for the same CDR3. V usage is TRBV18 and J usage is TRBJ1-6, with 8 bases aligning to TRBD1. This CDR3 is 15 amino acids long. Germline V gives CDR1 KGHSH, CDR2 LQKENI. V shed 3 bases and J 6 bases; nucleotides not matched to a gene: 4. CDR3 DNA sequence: TGTGCCAGCTCACCGAGGACAGGGTCTAATTCACCCCTCCACTTT. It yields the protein CASSPRTGSNSPLHF.

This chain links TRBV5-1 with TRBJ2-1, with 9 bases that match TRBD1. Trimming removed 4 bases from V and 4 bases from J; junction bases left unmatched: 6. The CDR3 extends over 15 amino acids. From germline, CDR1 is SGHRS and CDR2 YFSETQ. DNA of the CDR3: TGCGCCAGCAGCGGAGGACAGGGGTCGTACAATGAGCAGTTCTTC. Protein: CASSGGQGSYNEQFF.

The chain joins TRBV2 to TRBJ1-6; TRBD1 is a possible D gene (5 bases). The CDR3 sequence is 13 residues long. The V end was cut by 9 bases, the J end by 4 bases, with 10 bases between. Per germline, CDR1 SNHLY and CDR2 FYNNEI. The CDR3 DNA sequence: TGTGCCAGGGCCGACAGATATAATTCACCCCTCCACTTT. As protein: CARADRYNSPLHF.

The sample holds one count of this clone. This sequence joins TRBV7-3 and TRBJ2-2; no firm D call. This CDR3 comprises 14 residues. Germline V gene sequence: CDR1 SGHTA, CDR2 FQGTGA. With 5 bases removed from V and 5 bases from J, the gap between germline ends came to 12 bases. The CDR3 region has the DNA TGTGCCAGCAGCCCGCGGCTCGGAACCGGGGAGCTGTTTTTT. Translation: CASSPRLGTGELFF.

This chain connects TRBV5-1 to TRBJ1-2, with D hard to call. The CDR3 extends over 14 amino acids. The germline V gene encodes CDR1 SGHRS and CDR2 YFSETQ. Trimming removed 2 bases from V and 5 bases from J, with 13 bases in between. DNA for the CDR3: TGCGCCAGCAGCTTAAGTCCCCAGGAATATGGCTACACCTTC. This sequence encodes CASSLSPQEYGYTF.

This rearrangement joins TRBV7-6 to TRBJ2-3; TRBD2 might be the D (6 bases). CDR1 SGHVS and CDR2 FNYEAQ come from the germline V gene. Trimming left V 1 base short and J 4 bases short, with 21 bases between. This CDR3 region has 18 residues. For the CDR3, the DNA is TGTGCCAGCAGCTTAGTTTCTTTTCGGGGGTCGGGTCCAGATACGCAGTATTTT. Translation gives CASSLVSFRGSGPDTQYF.

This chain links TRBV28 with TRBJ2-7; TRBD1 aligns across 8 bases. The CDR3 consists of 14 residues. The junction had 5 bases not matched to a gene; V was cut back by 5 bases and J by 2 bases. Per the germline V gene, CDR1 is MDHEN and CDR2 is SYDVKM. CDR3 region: CASSSGQGAYEQYF. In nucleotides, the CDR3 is TGTGCCAGCAGTAGCGGACAGGGAGCCTACGAGCAGTACTTC.

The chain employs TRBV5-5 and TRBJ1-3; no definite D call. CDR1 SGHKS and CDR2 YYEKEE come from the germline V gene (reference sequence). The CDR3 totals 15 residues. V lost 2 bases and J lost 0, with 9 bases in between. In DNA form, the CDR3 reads TGTGCCAGCAGCTTTGCACAGAACTCTGGAAACACCATATATTTT. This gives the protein CASSFAQNSGNTIYF.

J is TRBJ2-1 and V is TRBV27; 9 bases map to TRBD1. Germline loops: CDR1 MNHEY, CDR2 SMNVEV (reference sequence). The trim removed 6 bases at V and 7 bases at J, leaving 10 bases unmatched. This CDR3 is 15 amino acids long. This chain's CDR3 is CASRVDRGASNEQFF. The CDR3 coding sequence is TGTGCCAGCAGGGTCGACAGGGGGGCGTCTAATGAGCAGTTCTTC.

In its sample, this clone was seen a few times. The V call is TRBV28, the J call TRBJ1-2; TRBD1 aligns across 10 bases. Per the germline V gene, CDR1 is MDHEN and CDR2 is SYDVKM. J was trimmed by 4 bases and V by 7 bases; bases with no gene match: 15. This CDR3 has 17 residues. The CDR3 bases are TGTGCCAGCACCCTGAGCCCGGGACAGGGGTTACTCTATGGCTACACCTTC. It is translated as CASTLSPGQGLLYGYTF.

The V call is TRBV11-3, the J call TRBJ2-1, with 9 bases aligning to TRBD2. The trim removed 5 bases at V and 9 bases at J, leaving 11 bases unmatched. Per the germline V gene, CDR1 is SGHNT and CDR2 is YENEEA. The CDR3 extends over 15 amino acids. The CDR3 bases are TGTGCCAGCAGCCCTAGTGCGGGAGGGTGGGCTGAGCAGTTCTTC. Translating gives CASSPSAGGWAEQFF.

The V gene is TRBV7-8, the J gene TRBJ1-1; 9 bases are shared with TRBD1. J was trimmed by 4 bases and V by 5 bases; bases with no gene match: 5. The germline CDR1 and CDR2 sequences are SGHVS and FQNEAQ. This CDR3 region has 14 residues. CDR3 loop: CASSRRTGVTEAFF. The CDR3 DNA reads TGTGCCAGCAGCCGAAGGACAGGGGTCACTGAAGCTTTCTTT.

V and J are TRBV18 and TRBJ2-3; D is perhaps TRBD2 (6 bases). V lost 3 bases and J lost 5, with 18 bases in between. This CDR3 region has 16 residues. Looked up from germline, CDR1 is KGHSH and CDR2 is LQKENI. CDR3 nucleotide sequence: TGTGCCAGCTCACCCTCGCCTGGGACTCTTGGAGATACGCAGTATTTT. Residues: CASSPSPGTLGDTQYF.

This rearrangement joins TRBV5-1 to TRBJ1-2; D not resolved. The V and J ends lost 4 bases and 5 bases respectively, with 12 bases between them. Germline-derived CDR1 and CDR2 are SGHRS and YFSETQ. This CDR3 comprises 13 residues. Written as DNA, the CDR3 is TGCGCCAGCAGCACCGACACGGGGTATGGCTACACCTTC. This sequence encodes CASSTDTGYGYTF. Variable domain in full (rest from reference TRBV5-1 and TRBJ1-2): KAGVTQTPRYLIKTRGQQVTLSCSPISGHRSVSWYQQTPGQGLQFLFEYFSETQRNKGNFPGRFSGRQFSNSRSEMNVSTLELGDSALYLCASSTDTGYGYTFGSGTRLTVV.

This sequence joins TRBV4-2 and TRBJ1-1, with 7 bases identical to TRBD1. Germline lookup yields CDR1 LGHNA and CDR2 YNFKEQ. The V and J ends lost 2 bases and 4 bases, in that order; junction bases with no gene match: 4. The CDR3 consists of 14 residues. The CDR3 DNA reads TGTGCCAGCAGCCAACCTGGGACAGCCACTGAAGCTTTCTTT. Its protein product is CASSQPGTATEAFF.

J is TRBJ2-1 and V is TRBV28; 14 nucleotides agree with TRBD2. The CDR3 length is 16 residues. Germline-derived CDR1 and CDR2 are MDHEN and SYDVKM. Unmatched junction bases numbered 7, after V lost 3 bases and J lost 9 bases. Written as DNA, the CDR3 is TGTGCCAGCAGTTTTGGGACTAGCGGGAGTAAACGTGAGCAGTTCTTC. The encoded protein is CASSFGTSGSKREQFF.